The rows below give T cell receptor beta chains drawn from one sample of a study of control samples from healthy donors and cancer patients. Sequencing was performed with immunoSEQ multiplex PCR; in TCRdb, only in-frame clones are kept and a portion is missing. Of fewer than 300,000 clones in the sample, over 75% were seen once. The sample taken for sequencing was PBMCs. The origin of the receptors is a woman aged 55-69 years with lung cancer. Both conserved end residues are part of each CDR3. The order of the fields is D gene, V gene, J gene, clone size, CDR3 protein, CDR3 DNA. A D gene is named only where the DNA matches it firmly. Expanded clones are given a class, and other clones once, few, many or no size at all.

d_call: NA
v_call: TRBV20-1
j_call: TRBJ2-7
clone_size: many
cdr3_aa: CSARDPREQYF
cdr3_nt: TGCAGTGCTAGAGATCCCCGCGAGCAGTACTTC

d_call: NA
v_call: TRBV7-3
j_call: TRBJ2-1
clone_size: NA
cdr3_aa: CASTKGARTPSSEQFF
cdr3_nt: TGTGCCAGCACAAAAGGGGCCAGGACCCCTTCAAGTGAGCAGTTCTTC

d_call: NA
v_call: TRBV7-9
j_call: TRBJ1-6
clone_size: NA
cdr3_aa: CASSFTGTTTKFTLHF
cdr3_nt: TGTGCCAGCAGCTTCACCGGGACCACTACTAAATTCACCCTCCACTTT

d_call: NA
v_call: TRBV9
j_call: TRBJ1-2
clone_size: NA
cdr3_aa: CASSAVVPGSGYTF
cdr3_nt: TGTGCCAGCAGCGCCGTAGTTCCAGGGAGCGGCTACACCTTC

d_call: TRBD2
v_call: TRBV6-1
j_call: TRBJ2-3
clone_size: NA
cdr3_aa: CASSERAGSTDTQYF
cdr3_nt: TGTGCCAGCAGTGAAAGAGCGGGAAGCACAGATACGCAGTATTTT

d_call: NA
v_call: TRBV7-9
j_call: TRBJ1-2
clone_size: NA
cdr3_aa: CASSLLLDYGYTF
cdr3_nt: TGTGCCAGCAGTCTTTTGCTAGACTATGGCTACACCTTC

d_call: NA
v_call: TRBV20-1
j_call: TRBJ1-2
clone_size: NA
cdr3_aa: CSATVGYGYTF
cdr3_nt: TGCAGTGCCACAGTGGGGTATGGCTACACCTTC

d_call: NA
v_call: TRBV5-5
j_call: TRBJ2-3
clone_size: NA
cdr3_aa: CASTLGGTDTQYF
cdr3_nt: TGTGCCAGCACCCTTGGGGGGACAGATACGCAGTATTTT

d_call: NA
v_call: TRBV25-1
j_call: TRBJ1-1
clone_size: NA
cdr3_aa: CASSELNDWAEAFF
cdr3_nt: TGTGCCAGCAGTGAATTGAACGACTGGGCTGAAGCTTTCTTT

d_call: TRBD1
v_call: TRBV11-3
j_call: TRBJ2-7
clone_size: NA
cdr3_aa: CASSSGTVGGEQYF
cdr3_nt: TGTGCCAGCAGCTCGGGGACAGTTGGGGGCGAGCAGTACTTC

d_call: TRBD1
v_call: TRBV2
j_call: TRBJ1-1
clone_size: NA
cdr3_aa: CARYRGLFSEAFF
cdr3_nt: TGTGCCAGATACAGGGGGCTGTTCTCTGAAGCTTTCTTT

d_call: NA
v_call: TRBV19
j_call: TRBJ1-5
clone_size: NA
cdr3_aa: CASSIEGGNQPQHF
cdr3_nt: TGTGCCAGTAGTATAGAGGGGGGGAATCAGCCCCAGCATTTT

d_call: NA
v_call: TRBV2
j_call: TRBJ2-7
clone_size: few
cdr3_aa: CASQQGRSYEQYF
cdr3_nt: TGTGCCAGCCAACAGGGGAGGTCCTACGAGCAGTACTTC

d_call: TRBD2
v_call: TRBV27
j_call: TRBJ2-7
clone_size: NA
cdr3_aa: CASSPTSGRPPRYF
cdr3_nt: TGTGCCAGCAGTCCGACTAGCGGGAGACCACCCCGTTACTTC

d_call: NA
v_call: TRBV6-1
j_call: TRBJ1-2
clone_size: NA
cdr3_aa: CASSDATYGYTF
cdr3_nt: TGTGCCAGCAGTGACGCAACCTATGGCTACACCTTC

d_call: TRBD1
v_call: TRBV27
j_call: TRBJ2-5
clone_size: few
cdr3_aa: CASPPQQGAEETQYF
cdr3_nt: TGTGCCAGCCCCCCCCAACAGGGGGCCGAAGAGACCCAGTACTTC

d_call: NA
v_call: TRBV9
j_call: TRBJ2-2
clone_size: NA
cdr3_aa: CASRVEVYAGELFF
cdr3_nt: TGTGCCAGCAGGGTCGAGGTGTACGCCGGGGAGCTGTTTTTT

d_call: TRBD2
v_call: TRBV7-3
j_call: TRBJ2-1
clone_size: once
cdr3_aa: CASSPGLATYNEQFF
cdr3_nt: TGTGCCAGCAGCCCCGGACTAGCGACCTACAATGAGCAGTTCTTC

d_call: NA
v_call: TRBV6-5
j_call: TRBJ1-1
clone_size: once
cdr3_aa: CASRLQNTEAFF
cdr3_nt: TGTGCCAGCAGGTTACAGAACACTGAAGCTTTCTTT

d_call: TRBD1
v_call: TRBV2
j_call: TRBJ2-7
clone_size: NA
cdr3_aa: CASSNRDRGQGEQYF
cdr3_nt: TGTGCCAGCAGTAACCGGGACAGGGGGCAGGGCGAGCAGTACTTC

d_call: TRBD1
v_call: TRBV27
j_call: TRBJ2-1
clone_size: NA
cdr3_aa: CASTNRDRGYNEQFF
cdr3_nt: TGTGCCAGCACAAACCGGGACAGGGGATACAATGAGCAGTTCTTC